This T cell receptor (beta chain) was profiled in a study of immune cell composition in non-small cell lung cancer. Germline V gene sequence: CDR1 KGHSH, CDR2 LQKENI. CDR3 length: 13 amino acids. V lost 6 bases to trimming and J lost 2 bases, with 10 bases between them. Sequenced by immunoSEQ multiplex PCR; TCRdb stores in-frame clones only, minus some. The sample has about 4,000 clones, about three quarters seen once. Normal lung was taken at the farthest possible site, at least 3 cm from tumour. The receptor was derived from a human donor with non-small cell lung cancer. The chain is built from TRBV18 and TRBJ2-5; D is undetermined. Sequenced: non-adjacent lung tissue. The CDR3 reads CASSNTNQETQYF. As DNA, the CDR3 is TGTGCCAGCTCCAACACTAATCAAGAGACCCAGTACTTC.